What follows are 20 T cell receptor beta chains derived from one specimen sequenced in a study of OX40 agonist ivuxolimab in advanced cancers. Data came from immunoSEQ multiplex PCR; TCRdb stores just in-frame clones and leaves some out. The data hold about 86,000 clones, with about 90% observed a single time. The sample consisted of CD4+ or CD8+ T cells sorted from blood, taken in a trial of the OX40 agonist ivuxolimab. The receptors were gathered from an adult with an advanced solid tumor such as melanoma, head and neck, liver or kidney cancer.

Turning to this clone: At one end the junction does not follow the germline gene, possibly because of a read error. The chain combines TRBV29-1 with TRBJ2-1; D is unclear. Germline CDR1 and CDR2: SQVTM and ANQGSEA. The CDR3 has 14 amino acids. In DNA form, the CDR3 reads TGCAGCGCTGAACTCCCCAGCTCCTACAATGAGCAGTTCTTC. Its protein product is CSAELPSSYNEQFF.

The chain combines TRBV11-3 with TRBJ2-7, with 7 bases fitting TRBD1. Germline V gives CDR1 SGHNT, CDR2 YENEEA. The CDR3 spans 13 residues. V was pared by 6 bases and J by 5 bases, with 7 bases of the junction left unmatched. The DNA of the CDR3 is TGTGCCAGCAGGTCGACAGGGACCCACGAGCAGTACTTC. This encodes CASRSTGTHEQYF.

The gene calls are TRBV18 and TRBJ2-1; a possible D gene is TRBD2 (5 bases). The CDR3 extends over 14 amino acids. The germline CDR1 and CDR2 sequences are KGHSH and LQKENI. Trimming pared 2 bases from V and 9 bases from J, leaving 14 bases between. The CDR3 bases are TGTGCCAGCTCACCAAGAAGCGGCTCCTCTGAGCAGTTCTTC. Translating gives CASSPRSGSSEQFF.

The chain links TRBV27 to TRBJ2-5; 7 bases align to TRBD2. This CDR3 comprises 16 residues. From germline, CDR1 is MNHEY and CDR2 SMNVEV (reference sequence). Trimming cost V 5 bases and J 5 bases; bases outside gene matches: 14. CDR3 sequence: CASSGGGAPSLETQYF. CDR3 sequence (DNA): TGTGCCAGCAGTGGGGGGGGAGCGCCGTCGTTGGAGACCCAGTACTTC.

The chain is built from TRBV11-3 and TRBJ2-4; D not certain. This CDR3 spans 14 amino acids. In germline, CDR1 is SGHNT, CDR2 YENEEA. V gave up 3 bases and J gave up 0 bases, with 6 bases separating them. For the CDR3, the DNA is TGTGCCAGCAGCTTTAACGTAGCCAAAAACATTCAGTACTTC. Translating gives CASSFNVAKNIQYF.

Note on this clone: It is likely a read error: a sequence one base away is far more abundant. The chain uses TRBV7-9 and TRBJ2-7; D remains ambiguous. The germline V gene has CDR1 SEHNR and CDR2 FQNEAQ (reference sequence). V lost 3 bases to trimming and J lost 6 bases, with 24 bases between them. This CDR3 has 17 amino acids. CDR3 sequence reads: CASSLAILPGSYSEQYF. In DNA, the CDR3 is TGTGCCAGCAGCTTGGCCATACTCCCAGGAAGTTACAGCGAGCAGTACTTC.

The chain has TRBV5-4 and TRBJ2-3, with D unresolved. The CDR3 is 14 amino acids. Germline CDR1 is SGHNT and CDR2 is YYREEE (reference sequence). V gave up 0 bases and J gave up 2 bases, with 7 bases separating them. The CDR3 region is CASSLGLFTDTQYF. The CDR3 DNA sequence: TGTGCCAGCAGCTTGGGACTTTTCACAGATACGCAGTATTTT.

The rearrangement uses TRBV7-9 and TRBJ2-5; no clear D gene. V lost 5 bases, J lost 3 bases, and 10 bases lay in between. The germline V gene encodes CDR1 SEHNR and CDR2 FQNEAQ (reference sequence). CDR3 length: 13 amino acids. The CDR3 loop is CASSPWQKETQYF. Here the CDR3 DNA reads TGTGCCAGCAGCCCCTGGCAGAAAGAGACCCAGTACTTC.

The chain uses TRBV7-8 and TRBJ1-1, with a possible D match to TRBD1 (6 bases). Trimming stripped 5 bases from V and 0 bases from J, with 10 bases between. CDR1 is SGHVS, CDR2 FQNEAQ, per germline. This CDR3 contains 14 residues. CDR3 amino acids: CASSPHRVNTEAFF. The CDR3, as DNA: TGTGCCAGCAGCCCGCACAGGGTGAACACTGAAGCTTTCTTT. Together with reference TRBV7-8 and TRBJ1-1, the CDR3 gives the full variable domain: GAGVSQSPRYKVAKRGQDVALRCDPISGHVSLFWYQQALGQGPEFLTYFQNEAQLDKSGLPSDRFFAERPEGSVSTLKIQRTQQEDSAVYLCASSPHRVNTEAFFGQGTRLTVV.

The gene calls are TRBV11-3 and TRBJ2-1; 9 positions agree with TRBD2. The V and J ends lost 3 bases and 7 bases, in that order; junction bases with no gene match: 7. This CDR3 is 15 amino acids long. CDR1 and CDR2 from the germline V gene are SGHNT and YENEEA. The CDR3 spells CASSLGGRGGNEQFF. The CDR3 DNA sequence: TGTGCCAGCAGCTTGGGCGGGAGGGGAGGGAATGAGCAGTTCTTC.

The V gene is TRBV5-4, the J gene TRBJ1-4; D unresolved. The CDR3 covers 16 residues. V was clipped by 2 bases and J by 7 bases, with 18 bases between them. The germline gives CDR1 SGHNT, CDR2 YYREEE (reference sequence). CDR3 loop: CASSFTGPTSGEKLFF. CDR3 coding DNA: TGTGCCAGCAGCTTTACCGGACCAACTTCGGGTGAAAAACTGTTTTTT.

V and J are TRBV29-1 and TRBJ1-1; 8 nucleotides agree with TRBD1. The CDR3 loop spans 13 amino acids. Germline values: CDR1 SQVTM, CDR2 ANQGSEA. The V segment lost 3 bases and the J segment 3 bases; nucleotides outside the gene matches: 3. The CDR3 bases are TGCAGCGTTGAGGGGACAGGATACACTGAAGCTTTCTTT. This sequence encodes CSVEGTGYTEAFF.

This clone was seen once. The chain combines TRBV15 with TRBJ2-2, with TRBD2 matching over 8 bases. This CDR3 is built from 16 residues. V lost 2 bases and J lost 4; bases outside the gene matches: 6. CDR1 is LNHNV, CDR2 YYDKDF, per germline (reference sequence). The CDR3 bases are TGTGCCACCAGCAGACTCCCAAGCGGGAGCACCGGGGAGCTGTTTTTT. This sequence encodes CATSRLPSGSTGELFF. The full variable domain, completed using reference TRBV15 and TRBJ2-2, is DAMVIQNPRYQVTQFGKPVTLSCSQTLNHNVMYWYQQKSSQAPKLLFHYYDKDFNNEADTPDNFQSRRPNTSFCFLDIRSPGLGDTAMYLCATSRLPSGSTGELFFGEGSRLTVL.

The chain carries TRBV7-3 and TRBJ2-7; 11 bases align to TRBD2. Germline V gene lookup returns CDR1 SGHTA and CDR2 FQGTGA. V shed 6 bases, J shed 7 bases, and the junction held 11 bases outside the gene matches. This CDR3 is built from 15 residues. The CDR3 coding sequence is TGTGCCAGCAGGAGTGGGACTAGCGGCCCCCGGGAGCAGTACTTC. Encoded protein: CASRSGTSGPREQYF. The entire variable domain, with the rest obtained from reference TRBV7-3 and TRBJ2-7, is as follows: GAGVSQTPSNKVTEKGKYVELRCDPISGHTALYWYRQSLGQGPEFLIYFQGTGAADDSGLPNDRFFAVRPEGSVSTLKIQRTERGDSAVYLCASRSGTSGPREQYFGPGTRLTVT.

The chain employs TRBV4-1 and TRBJ2-7; 7 positions match TRBD1. Trimming took 0 bases from V and 3 from J; bases not matched to a gene: 5. The CDR3 length is 15 residues. The germline V gene encodes CDR1 MGHRA and CDR2 YSYEKL. The CDR3: CASSQDEGQFYEQYF. In nucleotides, the CDR3 is TGCGCCAGCAGCCAAGATGAGGGACAGTTCTACGAGCAGTACTTC.

This chain links TRBV29-1 with TRBJ2-1; 11 bases line up with TRBD2. Looked up from germline, CDR1 is SQVTM and CDR2 is ANQGSEA. V was pared by 4 bases and J by 0 bases, with 11 bases of the junction left unmatched. CDR3 length equals 18 residues. CDR3: CSVVGWTSGSSSYNEQFF. CDR3 coding DNA: TGCAGCGTTGTAGGATGGACTAGCGGGTCCAGCTCCTACAATGAGCAGTTCTTC.

The V and J genes are TRBV19 and TRBJ1-6, with no clear D. Germline V gives CDR1 LNHDA, CDR2 SQIVND (reference sequence). The ends were cut back, 6 bases at V and 9 bases at J, with 12 bases in the middle. The CDR3 is made up of 13 amino acids. CDR3 nucleotides: TGTGCCAGTAGCTGGGTCGGTTTTTCACCCCTCCACTTT. It encodes CASSWVGFSPLHF.

The chain couples TRBV4-1 to TRBJ2-7; the match to TRBD1 covers 8 bases. The CDR3 totals 18 residues. The V segment lost 5 bases and the J segment 0 bases; nucleotides outside the gene matches: 15. Germline values: CDR1 MGHRA, CDR2 YSYEKL. In DNA, the CDR3 is TGCGCCAGCAGCTTTGGACCACCGGGACAGGTGACCTCCTACGAGCAGTACTTC. Encoded protein: CASSFGPPGQVTSYEQYF.

This clone was detected once. V and J are TRBV6-6 and TRBJ1-1; D is possibly TRBD1 (5 bases). CDR3 length equals 14 residues. Per the germline V gene, CDR1 is MNHNY and CDR2 is SVGAGI (reference sequence). V was cut by 0 bases and J by 6 bases, with 11 bases left in between. The CDR3 sequence is CASSYSGQGAEAFF. The CDR3 region has the DNA TGTGCCAGCAGTTACTCAGGCCAGGGCGCTGAAGCTTTCTTT.

This clone appeared a few times. The chain uses TRBV29-1 and TRBJ2-7, with D perhaps TRBD1 (5 bases). Germline CDR1 SQVTM, CDR2 ANQGSEA. CDR3 length: 13 residues. V lost 0 bases, J lost 4 bases, and 10 bases lay in between. The CDR3 DNA sequence: TGCAGCGTTGAAGAACAGGCTAGTTACGAGCAGTACTTC. Translation gives CSVEEQASYEQYF.